The T cell receptor (beta chain) under discussion was sequenced for a study of control samples from healthy donors and cancer patients. The CDR3 loop spans 15 amino acids. Germline CDR1 MNHEY, CDR2 SVGAGI. V lost 3 bases to trimming and J lost 9 bases, with 15 bases between them. Here immunoSEQ multiplex PCR was the method, and the copy in TCRdb shows in-frame clones only, minus some. The profile shows some 100,000 clones, roughly 87% of them singletons. The chain carries TRBV6-5 and TRBJ1-6, with D possibly matching TRBD1 (6 bases). Sequenced sample: blood. The TCR was taken from a woman aged 45-60 years in good health. The DNA for the CDR3 is TGTGCCAGCAGTTATGAGGGCAGGGGACCTTCACCCCTCCACTTT. Protein sequence: CASSYEGRGPSPLHF.